A single sample is the source of the 25 T cell receptor beta chains below, sequenced in a study of blood T cell repertoires in COVID-19. Libraries were prepared by immunoSEQ multiplex PCR; TCRdb keeps only in-frame clonotypes and omits some of them. The data show just under 300,000 clones, around 87% seen once. Sequencing input: peripheral blood. All receptors come from a man in his 70s with acute or convalescent COVID-19.

In nucleotides, the CDR3 is TGTGCCAGCAGTGGATCCGGGACTAGCGGATACAATGAGCAGTTCTTC. Its protein product is CASSGSGTSGYNEQFF. The chain carries TRBV27 and TRBJ2-1; 11 bases are a match to TRBD2. CDR3 length: 16 residues. Looked up from germline, CDR1 is MNHEY and CDR2 is SMNVEV (reference sequence). Trimming removed 5 bases from V and 4 bases from J; junction bases left unmatched: 7.

On this clone: The same CDR3 also results from other DNA sequences found in this sample. This chain uses TRBV9 with TRBJ2-2; maybe TRBD2 (6 bases). CDR3 length: 14 residues. The V gene's germline CDR1 is SGDLS and CDR2 YYNGEE. V shed 0 bases and J shed 5 bases, with 8 bases lying between them. The CDR3 DNA is TGTGCCAGCAGCGTAGGGGGGAGGACCGGGGAGCTGTTTTTT. It is translated as CASSVGGRTGELFF.

This sequence joins TRBV5-1 and TRBJ1-6; no firm D call. Trimming removed 1 base from V and 5 bases from J, with 10 bases in between. Germline CDR1 is SGHRS and CDR2 is YFSETQ. This CDR3 has 15 amino acids. The CDR3 coding sequence is TGCGCCAGCAGCTTGAAGAGCCCTAATAATTCACCCCTCCACTTT. This sequence encodes CASSLKSPNNSPLHF.

This sequence joins TRBV18 and TRBJ2-7, with D possibly matching TRBD1 (5 bases). Trimming shortened V by 1 base and J by 6 bases, and 13 bases separated the two germline ends. The CDR3 sequence is 14 residues long. In germline, CDR1 is KGHSH, CDR2 LQKENI. CDR3 protein: CASSPRVTDGEQYF. DNA of the CDR3: TGTGCCAGCTCACCACGAGTGACAGATGGCGAGCAGTACTTC.

The V and J genes are TRBV3-1 (or the pseudogene TRBV3-2) and TRBJ1-1, with D hard to call. In germline, CDR1 is LGHDT, CDR2 YNNKEL (reference sequence). The CDR3 contains 15 residues. The V gene lost 7 bases and the J gene lost 5 bases, with 20 bases spanning the gap. The CDR3 DNA is TGTGCCAGCACCCCGAATGGAGGGATTGGAACTGAAGCTTTCTTT. The encoded protein is CASTPNGGIGTEAFF.

A few counts support this clone. This chain connects TRBV3-1 (or the pseudogene TRBV3-2) to TRBJ2-2; 8 nucleotides align to TRBD1. Per germline, CDR1 LGHDT and CDR2 YNNKEL (reference sequence). The CDR3 extends over 15 amino acids. The V segment lost 2 bases and the J segment 6 bases; nucleotides outside the gene matches: 5. DNA for the CDR3: TGTGCCAGCAGCCAATCCGACAGGGGATCCGGGGAGCTGTTTTTT. It is translated as CASSQSDRGSGELFF.

V usage is TRBV6-6 and J usage is TRBJ2-3; the D is unclear. The CDR3 consists of 14 residues. Germline loops: CDR1 MNHNY, CDR2 SVGAGI (reference sequence). Trimming cost V 6 bases and J 0 bases, with 10 bases left between them. DNA for the CDR3: TGTGCCAGCAGGCCCTATCTAAGCACAGATACGCAGTATTTT. This gives the protein CASRPYLSTDTQYF.

This clone has a single count. The rearrangement joins TRBV5-4 to TRBJ2-3; 10 bases are a match to TRBD2. The CDR3 is made up of 16 amino acids. CDR1 SGHNT and CDR2 YYREEE come from the germline V gene (reference sequence). V lost 1 base and J lost 3; bases outside the gene matches: 5. This chain's CDR3 is CASSLKSGGATDTQYF. In DNA, the CDR3 is TGTGCCAGCAGCTTGAAAAGCGGGGGGGCGACAGATACGCAGTATTTT.

This sequence joins TRBV27 and TRBJ2-7; 10 bases align to TRBD2. Germline CDR1 and CDR2: MNHEY and SMNVEV (reference sequence). Trimming removed 5 bases from V and 4 bases from J; junction bases left unmatched: 11. This CDR3 has 16 residues. The CDR3 DNA sequence: TGTGCCAGCAGTCTCGGCAGCACTAGCGGGATATACGAGCAGTACTTC. The encoded protein is CASSLGSTSGIYEQYF.

The rearrangement links TRBV28 to TRBJ2-7; D may be TRBD2 (5 bases). The CDR3 extends over 10 amino acids. The V gene lost 7 bases and the J gene lost 6 bases, with 7 bases spanning the gap. The germline V gene encodes CDR1 MDHEN and CDR2 SYDVKM. Written as DNA, the CDR3 is TGTGCCAGCACCCTAGCCGAGCAGTACTTC. Its protein product is CASTLAEQYF.

This chain joins TRBV10-3 and TRBJ2-3, with TRBD2 identical over 7 bases. CDR3 length equals 15 residues. Germline assignment: CDR1 ENHRY and CDR2 SYGVKD. Trimming at V came to 4 bases and at J to 3 bases, leaving 7 bases not matched to a gene. The DNA for the CDR3 is TGTGCCATCAGTGGCCCTGGGGGGGGAACAGATACGCAGTATTTT. This gives the protein CAISGPGGGTDTQYF.

This chain links TRBV9 with TRBJ1-4, with D possibly TRBD1 on 5 matching bases. V was shortened by 0 bases and J by 7 bases, with 10 bases between the two germline ends. This CDR3 has 14 amino acids. In germline, CDR1 is SGDLS, CDR2 YYNGEE. In DNA, the CDR3 is TGTGCCAGCAGCGTAGCAGCAGGGTCTGAAAAACTGTTTTTT. It encodes CASSVAAGSEKLFF.

The CDR3, as DNA: TGTGCCAGTCATACACCGGGACTAGCGAAATACAATGAGCAGTTCTTC. Translated, it gives CASHTPGLAKYNEQFF. J is TRBJ2-1 and V is TRBV28, with 10 bases aligning to TRBD2. V lost 9 bases and J lost 4; bases outside the gene matches: 12. The CDR3 totals 16 residues. CDR1 is MDHEN and CDR2 is SYDVKM in the germline V gene.

The V and J genes are TRBV5-4 and TRBJ1-2; TRBD1 matches 10 bases. Germline V gives CDR1 SGHNT, CDR2 YYREEE (reference sequence). V gave up 3 bases and J gave up 13 bases; unmatched junction bases: 15. There are 15 residues in the CDR3. The CDR3 bases are TGTGCCAGCAGCTCCAAAGCGGGGACAGGGGAACCGTCCACCTTC. Protein product: CASSSKAGTGEPSTF.

The CDR3 coding sequence is TGTGCCAGCAGTTACTCCAGATACAATGAGCAGTTCTTC. As protein: CASSYSRYNEQFF. This sequence joins TRBV6-2 or TRBV6-3 and TRBJ2-1; no clear D. Germline V gene sequence: CDR1 MNHEY, CDR2 SVGEGT. Trimming took off 0 bases at V and 4 bases at J, with 4 bases between the two ends. The CDR3 is made up of 13 amino acids.

The gene calls are TRBV27 and TRBJ1-4, with 8 bases fitting TRBD1. Germline CDR1 is MNHEY and CDR2 is SMNVEV (reference sequence). The CDR3 has 15 residues. With 8 bases clipped from V and 5 bases from J, the junction kept 10 bases outside the gene matches. CDR3 DNA: TGTGCCAGCGCCTTTCGGACAGGGAGAAATGAAAAACTGTTTTTT. Protein: CASAFRTGRNEKLFF.

The chain couples TRBV12-1 to TRBJ1-3; TRBD1, the D gene given by the table, was not confirmed from the DNA. TRBV12-1 is labeled a pseudogene. The CDR3 consists of 14 residues. The CDR3 nucleotides are TGTGCCAGCAGCTTTGGTGGACAAGGAAACACCATATATTTT. Its protein product is CASSFGGQGNTIYF.

The rearrangement uses TRBV3-1 (or the pseudogene TRBV3-2) and TRBJ2-1, with 9 bases identical to TRBD2. From germline, CDR1 is LGHDT and CDR2 YNNKEL (reference sequence). The V gene end was trimmed by 3 bases and the J gene end by 2 bases; junction bases not matched to a gene: 5. The length of the CDR3 is 16 residues. The CDR3 region is CASSHLAGKAYNEQFF. In DNA form, the CDR3 reads TGTGCCAGCAGCCATCTAGCGGGAAAAGCCTACAATGAGCAGTTCTTC.

The chain is built from TRBV15 and TRBJ1-2; D uncertain. The length of the CDR3 is 12 residues. V lost 0 bases and J lost 4, with 3 bases in between. Germline V lookup: CDR1 LNHNV, CDR2 YYDKDF (reference sequence). The CDR3 nucleotides are TGTGCCACCAGCAGAGAAGCCTATGGCTACACCTTC. It yields the protein CATSREAYGYTF.

Here the CDR3 reads CASSIQGARGRGNIQYF. The CDR3 DNA reads as TGTGCCAGTAGTATACAGGGGGCCCGTGGTAGGGGAAACATTCAGTACTTC. This chain joins TRBV19 and TRBJ2-4; 8 bases match TRBD1. Germline-derived CDR1 and CDR2 are LNHDA and SQIVND (reference sequence). V trimming: 2 bases; J trimming: 6 bases; junction bases outside the gene matches: 12. The CDR3 totals 17 residues.

The rearrangement uses TRBV3-1 (or the pseudogene TRBV3-2) and TRBJ1-1; 7 bases agree with TRBD1. V lost 1 base, J lost 7 bases, and 15 bases stayed unmatched. The germline CDR1 and CDR2 sequences are LGHDT and YNNKEL (reference sequence). The CDR3 extends over 17 amino acids. CDR3 sequence: CASSQVSRGIQGNEAFF. Written as DNA, the CDR3 is TGTGCCAGCAGCCAAGTTTCGCGAGGGATACAGGGGAATGAAGCTTTCTTT.

V is TRBV7-2 and J is TRBJ1-5, with TRBD1 as a possible D gene (5 bases). CDR1 and CDR2 from the germline V gene are SGHTA and FQGNSA. CDR3 length: 14 amino acids. The germline V and J ends were trimmed by 5 bases and 4 bases, with 12 bases remaining between them. Here the CDR3 DNA reads TGTGCCAGCAGCCCAGACGGGGGGAATCAGCCCCAGCATTTT. Protein: CASSPDGGNQPQHF.

This chain connects TRBV2 to TRBJ2-7; 7 nucleotides agree with TRBD1. Looked up from germline, CDR1 is SNHLY and CDR2 is FYNNEI. CDR3 length equals 14 residues. V lost 4 bases to trimming and J lost 2 bases; unmatched junction nucleotides: 5. CDR3 in DNA: TGTGCCAGCAGTGTTGGGACAGTTACCTACGAGCAGTACTTC. Translation: CASSVGTVTYEQYF.

The rearrangement joins TRBV24-1 to TRBJ1-2; D perhaps matches TRBD1 (6 bases). The CDR3 length is 15 residues. The germline gives CDR1 KGHDR, CDR2 SFDVKD. V gave up 1 base and J gave up 7 bases, with 15 bases separating them. CDR3 coding DNA: TGTGCCACCAGTGATTTCCGTAGGGGGATCGGTGGCTACACCTTC. Its protein product is CATSDFRRGIGGYTF.

V gene TRBV13 combines with J gene TRBJ1-3, with 7 bases that match TRBD1. J gave up 4 bases and V 5 bases, and 8 bases lay outside the gene matches. The germline V gene has CDR1 PRHDT and CDR2 FYEKMQ (reference sequence). The CDR3 contains 15 residues. CDR3 in amino acids: CASSRPDRAGNTIYF. DNA of the CDR3: TGTGCCAGCAGCCGACCTGACAGGGCCGGAAACACCATATATTTT.